This T cell receptor (beta chain) was retrieved from a study of blood T cells in healthy people across ages. PCR was performed a second time for about 7 to 12 cycles using a sample-barcoded 5' primer and a J-beta primer mix. One entry per CDR3 protein, called by TCRdb with MiXCR from the 5' RACE reads. The sample contains about 940,000 distinct CDR3 sequences, approximately 49% of which appear only once. V shed 6 bases and J shed 2 bases, with 20 bases lying between them. Looked up from germline, CDR1 is MDHEN and CDR2 is SYDVKM. The CDR3 has 16 amino acids. J is TRBJ2-7 and V is TRBV28; TRBD1 is a possible D gene (6 bases). This TCR was sampled from a man aged 25-40 years in good health. Sequencing was done on a sample of blood. In DNA, the CDR3 is TGTGCCAGCAGCAATCCTCAGGGGAGTGTCACCTACGAGCAGTACTTC. It specifies CASSNPQGSVTYEQYF.